A selection of T cell receptor beta chains follows, all from one sample in a study of monozygotic twins with inflammatory bowel disease. TCRdb re-called the 5' RACE reads and catalogs CDR3 proteins one per entry, DNA excluded. This listing includes 300,000 to 450,000 distinct CDR3 sequences. The sequencing input was blood. These receptors all stem from a human donor with ulcerative colitis or Crohn's disease, or a healthy co-twin of an affected twin (not recorded which). The CDR3 runs from the conserved cysteine through the conserved F or W.

j_call	v_call	cdr3_aa
TRBJ2-3	TRBV4-2	CASSQAYSGGAWDTQYF
TRBJ1-5	TRBV6-2/TRBV6-3	CASQPDRGPYQPQHF
TRBJ1-2	TRBV4-1	CASSQDPPGAEGYTF
TRBJ1-2	TRBV6-2/TRBV6-3	CASSYSKGPGGYTF
TRBJ2-7	TRBV12-3/TRBV12-4	CASRSPGTPANEQYF
TRBJ2-5	TRBV7-3	CASSLWGLAGQETQYF
TRBJ2-7	TRBV27	CASSLSEGTYSYEQYF
TRBJ2-2	TRBV7-9	CASRVHQTGLAGELFF
TRBJ2-1	TRBV15	CATSSQKGSYNEQFF
TRBJ2-7	TRBV20-1	CSARVVRTGDTYEQYF
TRBJ2-7	TRBV6-1	CASKPGQGYFYEQYF
TRBJ2-3	TRBV5-1	CASSSTQGKKSGTQYF
TRBJ2-2	TRBV5-1	CASSRDRALNTGELFF
TRBJ1-1	TRBV30	CAWTPRGGSEAFF
TRBJ1-6	TRBV6-5	CASSYALQGSSPLHF